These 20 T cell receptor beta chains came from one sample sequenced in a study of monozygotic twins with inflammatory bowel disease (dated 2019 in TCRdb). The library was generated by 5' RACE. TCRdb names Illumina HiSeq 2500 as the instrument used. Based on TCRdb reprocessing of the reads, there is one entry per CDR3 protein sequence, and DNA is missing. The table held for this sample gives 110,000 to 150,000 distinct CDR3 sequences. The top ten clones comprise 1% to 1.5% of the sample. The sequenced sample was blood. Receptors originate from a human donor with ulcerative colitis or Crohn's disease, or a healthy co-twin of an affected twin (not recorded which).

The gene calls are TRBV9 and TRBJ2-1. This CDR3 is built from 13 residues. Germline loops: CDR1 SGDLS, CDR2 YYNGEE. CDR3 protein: CASSESSYNEQFF.

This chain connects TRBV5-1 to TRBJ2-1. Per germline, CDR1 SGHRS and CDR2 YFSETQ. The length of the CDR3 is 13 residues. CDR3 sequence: CASSGRSYNEQFF.

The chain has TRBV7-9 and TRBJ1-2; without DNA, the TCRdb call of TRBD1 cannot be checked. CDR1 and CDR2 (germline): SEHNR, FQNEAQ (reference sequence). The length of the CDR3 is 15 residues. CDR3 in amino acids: CASSLARDSSGGYTF.

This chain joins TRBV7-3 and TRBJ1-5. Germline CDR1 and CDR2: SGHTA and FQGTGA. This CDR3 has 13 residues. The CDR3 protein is CASSPNQGRPQHF.

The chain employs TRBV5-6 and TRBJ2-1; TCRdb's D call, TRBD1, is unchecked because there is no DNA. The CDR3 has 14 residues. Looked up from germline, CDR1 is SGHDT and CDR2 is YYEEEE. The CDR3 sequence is CASSTGSSYNEQFF.

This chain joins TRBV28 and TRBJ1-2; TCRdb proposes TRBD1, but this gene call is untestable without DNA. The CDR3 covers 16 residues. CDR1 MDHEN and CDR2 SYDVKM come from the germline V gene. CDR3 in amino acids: CASSLTSPAGLYGYTF.

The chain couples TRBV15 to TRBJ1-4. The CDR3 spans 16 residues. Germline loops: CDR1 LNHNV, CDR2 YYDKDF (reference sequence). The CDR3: CATSRDLSATNEKLFF. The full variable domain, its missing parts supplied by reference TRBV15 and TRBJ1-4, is DAMVIQNPRYQVTQFGKPVTLSCSQTLNHNVMYWYQQKSSQAPKLLFHYYDKDFNNEADTPDNFQSRRPNTSFCFLDIRSPGLGDTAMYLCATSRDLSATNEKLFFGSGTQLSVL.

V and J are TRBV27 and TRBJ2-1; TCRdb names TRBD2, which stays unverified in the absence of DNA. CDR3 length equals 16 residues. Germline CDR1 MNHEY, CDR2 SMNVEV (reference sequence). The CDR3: CASSPLLAGGYNEQFF.

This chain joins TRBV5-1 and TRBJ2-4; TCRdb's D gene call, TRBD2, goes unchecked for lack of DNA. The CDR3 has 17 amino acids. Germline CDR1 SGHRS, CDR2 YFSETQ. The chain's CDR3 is CASSLGLAGLTKNIQYF.

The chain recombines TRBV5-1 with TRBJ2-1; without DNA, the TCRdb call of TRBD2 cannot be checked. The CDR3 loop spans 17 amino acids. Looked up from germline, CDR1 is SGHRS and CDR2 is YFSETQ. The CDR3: CASSLESSGRADNEQFF. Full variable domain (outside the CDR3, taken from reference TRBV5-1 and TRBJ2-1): KAGVTQTPRYLIKTRGQQVTLSCSPISGHRSVSWYQQTPGQGLQFLFEYFSETQRNKGNFPGRFSGRQFSNSRSEMNVSTLELGDSALYLCASSLESSGRADNEQFFGPGTRLTVL.

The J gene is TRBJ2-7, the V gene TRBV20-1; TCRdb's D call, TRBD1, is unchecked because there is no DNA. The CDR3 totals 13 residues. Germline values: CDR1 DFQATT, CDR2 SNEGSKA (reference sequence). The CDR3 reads CSAIWTARGEQYF.

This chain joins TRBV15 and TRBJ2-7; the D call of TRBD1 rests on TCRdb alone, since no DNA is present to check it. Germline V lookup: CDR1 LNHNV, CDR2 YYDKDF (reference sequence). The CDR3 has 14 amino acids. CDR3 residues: CATTPLGSSYEQYF.

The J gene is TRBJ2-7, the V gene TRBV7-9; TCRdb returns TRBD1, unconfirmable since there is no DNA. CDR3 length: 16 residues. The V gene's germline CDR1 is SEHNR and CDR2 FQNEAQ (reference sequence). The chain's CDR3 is CASSLALGQGDYEQYF.

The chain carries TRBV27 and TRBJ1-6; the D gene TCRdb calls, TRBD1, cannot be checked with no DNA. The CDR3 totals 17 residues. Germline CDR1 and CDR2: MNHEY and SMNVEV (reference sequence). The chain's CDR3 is CASSITTGGGYNSPLHF.

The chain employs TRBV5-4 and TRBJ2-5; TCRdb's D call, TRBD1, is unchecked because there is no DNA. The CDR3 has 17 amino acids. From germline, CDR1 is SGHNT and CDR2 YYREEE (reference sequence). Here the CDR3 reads CASSLEGLTGPQETQYF.

CDR3 in amino acids: CASSLDPASYYEQFF. V is TRBV11-3 and J is TRBJ2-1; TCRdb proposes TRBD2, but this gene call is untestable without DNA. The CDR3 sequence is 15 residues long. Per the germline V gene, CDR1 is SGHNT and CDR2 is YENEEA.

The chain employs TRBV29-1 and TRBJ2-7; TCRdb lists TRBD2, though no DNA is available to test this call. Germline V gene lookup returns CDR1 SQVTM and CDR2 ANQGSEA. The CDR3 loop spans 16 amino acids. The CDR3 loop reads CSVYLKRGLRSYEQYF.

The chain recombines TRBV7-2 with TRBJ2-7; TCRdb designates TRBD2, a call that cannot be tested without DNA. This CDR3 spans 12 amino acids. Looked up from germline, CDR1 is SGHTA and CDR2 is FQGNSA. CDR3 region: CASAGTSYEQYF.

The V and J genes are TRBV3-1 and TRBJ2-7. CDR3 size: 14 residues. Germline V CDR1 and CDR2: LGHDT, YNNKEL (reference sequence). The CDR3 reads CASSQSEGSYEQYF.

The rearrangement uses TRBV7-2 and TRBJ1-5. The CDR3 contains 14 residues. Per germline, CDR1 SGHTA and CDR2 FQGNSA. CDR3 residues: CASSPRPINQPQHF. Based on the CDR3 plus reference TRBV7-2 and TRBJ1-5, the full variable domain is GAGVSQSPSNKVTEKGKDVELRCDPISGHTALYWYRQSLGQGLEFLIYFQGNSAPDKSGLPSDRFSAERTGGSVSTLTIQRTQQEDSAVYLCASSPRPINQPQHFGDGTRLSIL.